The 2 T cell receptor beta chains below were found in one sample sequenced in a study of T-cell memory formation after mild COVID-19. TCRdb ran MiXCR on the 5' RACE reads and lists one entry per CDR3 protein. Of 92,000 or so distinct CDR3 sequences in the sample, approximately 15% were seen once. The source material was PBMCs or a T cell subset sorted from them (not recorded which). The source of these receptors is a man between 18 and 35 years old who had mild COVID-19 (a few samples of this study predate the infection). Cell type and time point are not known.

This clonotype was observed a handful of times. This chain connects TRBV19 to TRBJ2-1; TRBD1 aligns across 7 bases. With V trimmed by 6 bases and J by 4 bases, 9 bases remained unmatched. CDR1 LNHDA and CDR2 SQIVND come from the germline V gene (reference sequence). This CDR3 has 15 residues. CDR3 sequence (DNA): TGTGCCAGTAGCGAAATTCCGACAGGGTACAATGAGCAGTTCTTC. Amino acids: CASSEIPTGYNEQFF.

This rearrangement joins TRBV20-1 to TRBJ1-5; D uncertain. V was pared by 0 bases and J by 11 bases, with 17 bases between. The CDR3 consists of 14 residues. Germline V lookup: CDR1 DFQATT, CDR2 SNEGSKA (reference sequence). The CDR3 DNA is TGCAGTGCTAGAGATCGGCAGGCTCGGTCAGCCCAGCATTTT. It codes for CSARDRQARSAQHF.